This T cell receptor beta chain is drawn from a study of OX40 agonist ivuxolimab in advanced cancers. Study in general: Administration of intravenous ivuxolimab to patients occurred every 2 weeks at 0.01 to 10 mg/kg. Of the participants, under 50% had some prior anti-PD-1, anti-PD-L1 or anti-CTLA-4 therapy, which was allowed. Overall study results and limits: It was also the case that some nonresponders had low normalized T-cell clonal expansion.

Patients were excluded for autoimmune disease history or systemic immunosuppression. Sequencing was performed with immunoSEQ multiplex PCR; in TCRdb, only in-frame clones are kept and a portion is missing. The data contain tens of thousands of clones, around 85% of them singletons. CDR1 is MNHEY, CDR2 SVGAGI, per germline. The CDR3 runs 14 residues. V lost 5 bases, J lost 3 bases, and 13 bases lay in between. This clone was observed a single time. Antigen: not known. Source: CD4+ or CD8+ T cells sorted from blood, taken in a trial of the OX40 agonist ivuxolimab. This TCR came from an adult with an advanced solid tumor such as melanoma, head and neck, liver or kidney cancer. The chain combines TRBV6-5 with TRBJ1-1; D is ambiguous. The CDR3 protein is CASSETGSYTEAFF. The CDR3 nucleotides are TGTGCCAGCAGTGAGACGGGAAGTTACACTGAAGCTTTCTTT.